One sample yielded the 18 T cell receptor beta chains listed below, sequenced in a study of graft-versus-host responses after intestinal transplantation (dated by TCRdb to the early 2020s). The library was generated by the immunoSEQ multiplex PCR assay. TCRdb re-hosts the immuneACCESS table, in-frame sequences only. Its copies lack some clones; in the studies checked, an unresolved V gene accounts for under half of them, and the cause for the rest is not known. This sample gives fewer than 150,000 clones in total; more than 90% of them show up just once. The leading ten clones occupy roughly 0.16% of the sample. The time point label here, explained by the study, means: cells obtained before transplantation from donor or recipient. No antigens are known for them. Sample: unstimulated CD4+ T cells sorted from spleen or lymph node cells, taken before intestinal transplant. The receptors here all came from a human donor who received an intestinal transplant.

This rearrangement joins TRBV9 to TRBJ1-3, with 7 bases identical to TRBD1. The V gene end was trimmed by 0 bases and the J gene end by 5 bases; junction bases not matched to a gene: 8. CDR3 length: 16 residues. The germline V gene encodes CDR1 SGDLS and CDR2 YYNGEE. The CDR3 DNA follows: TGTGCCAGCAGCGTAGGGGCAGGGGGTTTACGAAACACCATATATTTT. The encoded protein is CASSVGAGGLRNTIYF. Supplemented by reference TRBV9 and TRBJ1-3, the full variable domain reads DSGVTQTPKHLITATGQRVTLRCSPRSGDLSVYWYQQSLDQGLQFLIQYYNGEERAKGNILERFSAQQFPDLHSELNLSSLELGDSALYFCASSVGAGGLRNTIYFGEGSWLTVV.

The rearrangement joins TRBV11-2 to TRBJ2-3; either TRBD1 or TRBD2 may fit D (6 bases each). The CDR3 is 15 residues long. Germline V gene sequence: CDR1 SGHAT, CDR2 FQNNGV. V was trimmed by 5 bases and J by 3 bases, leaving 15 bases between them. Here the CDR3 reads CASSLGGPGTDTQYF. CDR3 nucleotide sequence: TGTGCCAGCAGCCTAGGGGGGCCTGGGACAGATACGCAGTATTTT.

The J gene is TRBJ2-7, the V gene TRBV14; no clear D. With 1 base removed from V and 4 bases from J, the gap between germline ends came to 14 bases. The CDR3 extends over 15 amino acids. Germline V CDR1 and CDR2: SGHDN, FVKESK. This CDR3 is CASSQGPTQFYEQYF. In DNA, the CDR3 is TGTGCCAGCAGCCAAGGACCTACGCAGTTTTACGAGCAGTACTTC.

The rearrangement joins TRBV7-2 to TRBJ2-3, with 8 bases aligning to TRBD2. J gave up 10 bases and V 1 base, and 13 bases lay outside the gene matches. The CDR3 length is 16 residues. The germline V gene encodes CDR1 SGHTA and CDR2 FQGNSA. The CDR3 DNA sequence: TGTGCCAGCAGCTTAGTTACCGGGGGGGGATTCCCCCCGCAGTATTTT. It specifies CASSLVTGGGFPPQYF.

The V call is TRBV5-4, the J call TRBJ2-7; unclear D gene. The CDR3 contains 14 residues. Germline V gene data show CDR1 as SGHNT and CDR2 as YYREEE (reference sequence). The germline V and J ends were trimmed by 6 bases and 3 bases, with 16 bases remaining between them. The CDR3 spells CASTNSTSHYEQYF. The CDR3 DNA reads TGTGCCAGCACCAATAGTACTTCCCACTACGAGCAGTACTTC.

This sequence joins TRBV12-5 and TRBJ1-2, with 9 positions matching TRBD1. CDR1 LGHNT and CDR2 FRNRAP come from the germline V gene. The J segment lost 5 bases and the V segment lost 6 bases, leaving 10 bases of the junction unmatched. The length of the CDR3 is 15 residues. CDR3 sequence reads: CASGRFSGTGYGYTF. The CDR3 nucleotides are TGTGCTAGTGGCCGGTTTAGCGGGACAGGGTATGGCTACACCTTC.

The V and J genes are TRBV28 and TRBJ1-2, with 10 bases fitting TRBD1. CDR3 length: 18 amino acids. Germline V gene data show CDR1 as MDHEN and CDR2 as SYDVKM. V trimming: 4 bases; J trimming: 4 bases; junction bases outside the gene matches: 15. For the CDR3, the DNA is TGTGCCAGCAGTTCCTACGGGGACAGGGGTCAGGGGGGCTATGGCTACACCTTC. Translation: CASSSYGDRGQGGYGYTF.

The table lists this clone with a count of one. The rearrangement links TRBV9 to TRBJ2-7, with D possibly TRBD2 on 5 matching bases. Trimming removed 2 bases at V and 5 bases at J, with 17 bases between. Germline CDR1 SGDLS, CDR2 YYNGEE. The CDR3 totals 15 residues. CDR3 sequence reads: CASSVLSGGWDEQYF. In nucleotides, the CDR3 is TGTGCCAGCAGCGTTCTGTCCGGAGGATGGGACGAGCAGTACTTC. Using reference TRBV9 and TRBJ2-7 for the parts outside the CDR3, the full variable domain is DSGVTQTPKHLITATGQRVTLRCSPRSGDLSVYWYQQSLDQGLQFLIQYYNGEERAKGNILERFSAQQFPDLHSELNLSSLELGDSALYFCASSVLSGGWDEQYFGPGTRLTVT.

The chain recombines TRBV7-9 with TRBJ2-1, with 7 bases identical to TRBD2. The CDR3 covers 13 residues. CDR1 and CDR2 (germline): SEHNR, FQNEAQ (reference sequence). After removal of 8 bases from V and 8 bases from J, the junction contained 9 bases not matched to a gene. The CDR3 is CASGLTSSDEQFF. The CDR3 nucleotides read TGTGCCAGCGGTTTGACTAGCAGCGATGAGCAGTTCTTC.

This chain links TRBV5-1 with TRBJ2-1; D perhaps matches TRBD2 (5 bases). Germline V CDR1 and CDR2: SGHRS, YFSETQ. The V and J ends lost 4 bases and 5 bases respectively, with 16 bases between them. There are 15 residues in the CDR3. The CDR3 loop is CASSRVGDGDNEQFF. In nucleotides, the CDR3 is TGCGCCAGCAGCCGCGTCGGGGATGGGGACAATGAGCAGTTCTTC. The entire variable domain, with the rest obtained from reference TRBV5-1 and TRBJ2-1, is as follows: KAGVTQTPRYLIKTRGQQVTLSCSPISGHRSVSWYQQTPGQGLQFLFEYFSETQRNKGNFPGRFSGRQFSNSRSEMNVSTLELGDSALYLCASSRVGDGDNEQFFGPGTRLTVL.

J is TRBJ2-7 and V is TRBV14, with D hard to call. This CDR3 contains 11 residues. Germline V gene sequence: CDR1 SGHDN, CDR2 FVKESK. V shed 1 base and J shed 6 bases, with 4 bases lying between them. The CDR3 loop reads CASSQVGEQYF. For the CDR3, the DNA is TGTGCCAGCAGCCAAGTAGGCGAGCAGTACTTC.

The chain's CDR3 is CSVKGQGTNTGELFF. CDR3 DNA sequence: TGCAGCGTGAAAGGACAGGGGACGAACACCGGGGAGCTGTTTTTT. The rearrangement joins TRBV29-1 to TRBJ2-2, with 9 nucleotides matching TRBD1. CDR3 length: 15 amino acids. Germline trimming cut 6 bases from V and 0 bases from J; bases unmatched to any gene: 5. Germline lookup yields CDR1 SQVTM and CDR2 ANQGSEA.

The chain recombines TRBV4-2 with TRBJ2-2; TRBD2 matches 10 bases. Germline V gene sequence: CDR1 LGHNA, CDR2 YNFKEQ. V shed 2 bases and J 2 bases; nucleotides not matched to a gene: 2. The CDR3 runs 16 residues. The CDR3 here is CASSQPSGGNTGELFF. CDR3 DNA: TGTGCCAGCAGCCAACCTAGCGGGGGTAACACCGGGGAGCTGTTTTTT.

CDR3 sequence (DNA): TGCGCCAGCAGCTTGGGAGGGCCCGGGGGCTACACCTTC. Translated, it gives CASSLGGPGGYTF. This rearrangement joins TRBV5-1 to TRBJ1-2, with unresolved D. Trimming pared 0 bases from V and 8 bases from J, leaving 11 bases between. From germline, CDR1 is SGHRS and CDR2 YFSETQ. This CDR3 is built from 13 residues.

This chain links TRBV6-5 with TRBJ2-2, with TRBD1 matching over 7 bases. The V gene's germline CDR1 is MNHEY and CDR2 SVGAGI. V dropped 8 bases and J dropped 7; count of bases not matched to a gene: 10. The CDR3 sequence is 14 residues long. CDR3 residues: CASERTGDGGELFF. The CDR3 bases are TGTGCCAGCGAGAGAACAGGGGATGGCGGGGAGCTGTTTTTT.

The rearrangement links TRBV5-5 to TRBJ1-5; D perhaps matches TRBD1 (6 bases). Germline-derived CDR1 and CDR2 are SGHKS and YYEKEE (reference sequence). Trimming pared 4 bases from V and 4 bases from J, leaving 18 bases between. This CDR3 comprises 16 residues. CDR3 bases: TGTGCCAGCAGCCTGGACAGCGGGGCCACGAATCAGCCCCAGCATTTT. It specifies CASSLDSGATNQPQHF.

The chain's CDR3 is CASSPGQINEQFF. CDR3 nucleotide sequence: TGTGCCAGCAGCCCGGGACAGATTAATGAGCAGTTCTTC. The chain combines TRBV6-5 with TRBJ2-1, with 7 bases identical to TRBD1. Germline V lookup: CDR1 MNHEY, CDR2 SVGAGI. The CDR3 has 13 residues. The V and J ends lost 6 bases and 7 bases, in that order; junction bases with no gene match: 6.

V gene TRBV5-1 combines with J gene TRBJ2-3; 8 bases line up with TRBD2. Germline V lookup: CDR1 SGHRS, CDR2 YFSETQ. The trim removed 0 bases at V and 0 bases at J, leaving 6 bases unmatched. CDR3 length: 17 residues. CDR3 protein: CASSLGVAGTSTDTQYF. For the CDR3, the DNA is TGCGCCAGCAGCTTGGGGGTAGCGGGGACTAGCACAGATACGCAGTATTTT. Full variable domain (missing parts from reference TRBV5-1 and TRBJ2-3): KAGVTQTPRYLIKTRGQQVTLSCSPISGHRSVSWYQQTPGQGLQFLFEYFSETQRNKGNFPGRFSGRQFSNSRSEMNVSTLELGDSALYLCASSLGVAGTSTDTQYFGPGTRLTVL.